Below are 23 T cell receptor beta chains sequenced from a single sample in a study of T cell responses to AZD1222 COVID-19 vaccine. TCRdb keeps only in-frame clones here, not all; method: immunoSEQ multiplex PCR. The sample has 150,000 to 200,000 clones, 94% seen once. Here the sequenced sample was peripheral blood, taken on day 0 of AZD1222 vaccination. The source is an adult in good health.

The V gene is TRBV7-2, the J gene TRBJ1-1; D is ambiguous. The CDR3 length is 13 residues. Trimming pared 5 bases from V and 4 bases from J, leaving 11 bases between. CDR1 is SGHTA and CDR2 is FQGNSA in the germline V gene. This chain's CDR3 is CASSIGLGTEAFF. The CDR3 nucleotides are TGTGCCAGCAGCATTGGACTGGGCACTGAAGCTTTCTTT.

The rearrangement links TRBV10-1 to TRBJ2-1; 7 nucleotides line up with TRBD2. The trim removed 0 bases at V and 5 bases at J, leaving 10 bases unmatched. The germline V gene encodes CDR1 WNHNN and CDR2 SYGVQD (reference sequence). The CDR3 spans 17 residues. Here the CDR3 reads CASSESGRGGFNNEQFF. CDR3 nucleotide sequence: TGCGCCAGCAGTGAGTCCGGTCGGGGAGGGTTTAACAATGAGCAGTTCTTC.

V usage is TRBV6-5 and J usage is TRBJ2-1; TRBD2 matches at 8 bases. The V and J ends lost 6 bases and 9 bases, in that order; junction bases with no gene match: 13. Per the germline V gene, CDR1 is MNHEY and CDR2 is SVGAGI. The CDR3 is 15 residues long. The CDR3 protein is CASRVRVAGISEQFF. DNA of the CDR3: TGTGCCAGCAGGGTCCGGGTAGCGGGAATAAGTGAGCAGTTCTTC.

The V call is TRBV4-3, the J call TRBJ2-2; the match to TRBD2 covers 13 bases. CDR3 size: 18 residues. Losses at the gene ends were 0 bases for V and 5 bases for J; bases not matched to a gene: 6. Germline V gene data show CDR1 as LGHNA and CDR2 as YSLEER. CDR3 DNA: TGCGCCAGCAGCCAAGAATGGCAACTAGCGGGAGGGACCGGGGAGCTGTTTTTT. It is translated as CASSQEWQLAGGTGELFF.

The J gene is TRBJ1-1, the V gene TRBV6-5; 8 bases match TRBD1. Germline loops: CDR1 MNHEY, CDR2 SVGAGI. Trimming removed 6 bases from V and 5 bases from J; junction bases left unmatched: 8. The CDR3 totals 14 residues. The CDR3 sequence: CASRPRGRGTEAFF. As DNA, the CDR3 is TGTGCCAGCAGACCCAGGGGGCGGGGGACTGAAGCTTTCTTT.

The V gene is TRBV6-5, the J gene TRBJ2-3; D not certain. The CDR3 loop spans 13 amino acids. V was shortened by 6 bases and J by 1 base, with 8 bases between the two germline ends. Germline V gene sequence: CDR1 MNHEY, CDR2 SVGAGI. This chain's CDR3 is CASRASGTDTQYF. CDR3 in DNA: TGTGCCAGCAGGGCATCTGGCACAGATACGCAGTATTTT.

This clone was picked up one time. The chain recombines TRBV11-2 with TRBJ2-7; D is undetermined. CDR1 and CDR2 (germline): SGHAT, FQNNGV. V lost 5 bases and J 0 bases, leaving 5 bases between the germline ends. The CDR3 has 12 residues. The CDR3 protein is CASSTDSYEQYF. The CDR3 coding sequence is TGTGCCAGCAGCACCGACTCCTACGAGCAGTACTTC.

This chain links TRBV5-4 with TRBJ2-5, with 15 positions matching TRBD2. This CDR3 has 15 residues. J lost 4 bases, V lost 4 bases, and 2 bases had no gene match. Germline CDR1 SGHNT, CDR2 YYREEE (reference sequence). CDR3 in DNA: TGTGCCAGCAGCGGGACTAGCGGGAGGCCAGAGACCCAGTACTTC. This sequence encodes CASSGTSGRPETQYF.

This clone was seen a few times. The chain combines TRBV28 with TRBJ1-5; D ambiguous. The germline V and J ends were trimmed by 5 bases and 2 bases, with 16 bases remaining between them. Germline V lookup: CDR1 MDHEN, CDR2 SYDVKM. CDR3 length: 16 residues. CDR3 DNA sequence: TGTGCCAGCAGTCCCGAGATTGGATTTGGCAATCAGCCCCAGCATTTT. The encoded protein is CASSPEIGFGNQPQHF. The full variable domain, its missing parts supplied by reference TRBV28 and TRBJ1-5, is DVKVTQSSRYLVKRTGEKVFLECVQDMDHENMFWYRQDPGLGLRLIYFSYDVKMKEKGDIPEGYSVSREKKERFSLILESASTNQTSMYLCASSPEIGFGNQPQHFGDGTRLSIL.

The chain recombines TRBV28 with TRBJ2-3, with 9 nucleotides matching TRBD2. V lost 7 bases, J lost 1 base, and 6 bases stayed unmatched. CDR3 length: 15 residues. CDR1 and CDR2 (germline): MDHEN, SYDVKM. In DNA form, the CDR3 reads TGTGCCAGCACACGGACTAGCGACCGCACAGATACGCAGTATTTT. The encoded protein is CASTRTSDRTDTQYF.

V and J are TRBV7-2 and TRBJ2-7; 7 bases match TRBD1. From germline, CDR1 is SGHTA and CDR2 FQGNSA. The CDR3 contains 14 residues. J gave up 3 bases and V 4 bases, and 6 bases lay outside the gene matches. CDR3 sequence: CASSSDRVGYEQYF. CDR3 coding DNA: TGTGCCAGCAGCTCTGACAGGGTGGGCTACGAGCAGTACTTC. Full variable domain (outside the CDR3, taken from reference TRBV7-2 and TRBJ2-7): GAGVSQSPSNKVTEKGKDVELRCDPISGHTALYWYRQSLGQGLEFLIYFQGNSAPDKSGLPSDRFSAERTGGSVSTLTIQRTQQEDSAVYLCASSSDRVGYEQYFGPGTRLTVT.

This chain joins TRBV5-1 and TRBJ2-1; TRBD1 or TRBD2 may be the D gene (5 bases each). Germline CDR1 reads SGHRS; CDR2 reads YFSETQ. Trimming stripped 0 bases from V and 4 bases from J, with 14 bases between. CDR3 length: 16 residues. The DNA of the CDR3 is TGCGCCAGCAGCTTGGTCGGGACCATGCATTACAATGAGCAGTTCTTC. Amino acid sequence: CASSLVGTMHYNEQFF.

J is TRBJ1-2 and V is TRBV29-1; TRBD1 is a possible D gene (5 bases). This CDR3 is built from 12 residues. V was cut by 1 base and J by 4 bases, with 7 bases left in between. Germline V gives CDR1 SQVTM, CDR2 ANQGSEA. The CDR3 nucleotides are TGCAGCGTTGAAGGAGGGGCCTATGGCTACACCTTC. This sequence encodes CSVEGGAYGYTF.

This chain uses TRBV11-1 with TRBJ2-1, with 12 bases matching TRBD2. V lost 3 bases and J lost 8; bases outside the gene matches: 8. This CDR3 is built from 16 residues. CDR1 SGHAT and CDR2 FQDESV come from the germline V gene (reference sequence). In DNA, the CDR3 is TGTGCCAGCAGCTTCCCACTAGCGGGAGGCGCCCATGAGCAGTTCTTC. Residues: CASSFPLAGGAHEQFF.

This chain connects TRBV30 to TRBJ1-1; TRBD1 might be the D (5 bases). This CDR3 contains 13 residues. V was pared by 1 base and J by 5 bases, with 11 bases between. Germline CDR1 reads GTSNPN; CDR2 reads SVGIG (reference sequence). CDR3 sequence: CAWSAGGWTEAFF. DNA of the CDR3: TGTGCCTGGAGTGCCGGGGGATGGACTGAAGCTTTCTTT.

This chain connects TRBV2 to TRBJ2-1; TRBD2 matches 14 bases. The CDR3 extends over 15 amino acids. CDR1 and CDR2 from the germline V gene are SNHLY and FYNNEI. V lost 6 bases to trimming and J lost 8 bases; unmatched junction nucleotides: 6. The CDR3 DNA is TGTGCCAGCAGCCGACTAGCGGGAGGGCCACATGAGCAGTTCTTC. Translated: CASSRLAGGPHEQFF.

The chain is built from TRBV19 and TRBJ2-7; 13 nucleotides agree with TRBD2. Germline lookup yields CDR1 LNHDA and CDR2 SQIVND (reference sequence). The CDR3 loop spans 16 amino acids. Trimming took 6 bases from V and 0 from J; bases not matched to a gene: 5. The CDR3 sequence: CASSRTSGSNSYEQYF. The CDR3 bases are TGTGCCAGTAGCCGGACTAGCGGGAGTAACTCCTACGAGCAGTACTTC.

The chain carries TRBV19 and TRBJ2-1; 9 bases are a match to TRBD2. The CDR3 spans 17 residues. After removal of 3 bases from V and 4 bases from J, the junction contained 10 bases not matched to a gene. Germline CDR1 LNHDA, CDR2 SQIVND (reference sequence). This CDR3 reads CASSIFSGRDIYNEQFF. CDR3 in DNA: TGTGCCAGTAGTATTTTTAGCGGGAGAGATATATACAATGAGCAGTTCTTC.

This chain's CDR3 is CASSVVGGGQSEAFF. CDR3 nucleotides: TGTGCCAGCAGCGTAGTGGGCGGGGGACAGTCTGAAGCTTTCTTT. The V call is TRBV9, the J call TRBJ1-1, with TRBD1 identical over 7 bases. The germline V gene has CDR1 SGDLS and CDR2 YYNGEE. V was clipped by 0 bases and J by 6 bases; unmatched bases: 8. This CDR3 region has 15 residues.

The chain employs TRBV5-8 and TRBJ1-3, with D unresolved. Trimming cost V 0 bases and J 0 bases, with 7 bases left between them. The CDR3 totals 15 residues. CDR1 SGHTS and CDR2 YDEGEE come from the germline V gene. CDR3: CASSLGQSSGNTIYF. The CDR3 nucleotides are TGTGCCAGCAGCTTGGGGCAGAGCTCTGGAAACACCATATATTTT.

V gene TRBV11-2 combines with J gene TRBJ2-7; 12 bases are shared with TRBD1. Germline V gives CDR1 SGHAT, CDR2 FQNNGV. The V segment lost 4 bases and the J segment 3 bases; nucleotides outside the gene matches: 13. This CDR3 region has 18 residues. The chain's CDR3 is CASSSPGQGAIGFYEQYF. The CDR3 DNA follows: TGTGCCAGCAGCTCCCCGGGACAGGGGGCTATCGGTTTCTACGAGCAGTACTTC.

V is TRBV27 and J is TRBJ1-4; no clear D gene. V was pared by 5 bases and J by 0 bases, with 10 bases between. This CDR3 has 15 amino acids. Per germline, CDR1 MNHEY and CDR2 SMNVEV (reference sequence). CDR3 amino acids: CASSPPGATNEKLFF. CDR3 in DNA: TGTGCCAGCAGTCCCCCGGGTGCAACTAATGAAAAACTGTTTTTT.

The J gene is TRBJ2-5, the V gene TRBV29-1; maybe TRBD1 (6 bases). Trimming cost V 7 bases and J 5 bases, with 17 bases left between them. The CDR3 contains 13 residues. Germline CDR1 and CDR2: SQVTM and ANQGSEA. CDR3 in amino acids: CSASTGFGETQYF. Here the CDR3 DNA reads TGCAGCGCAAGCACAGGGTTCGGGGAGACCCAGTACTTC. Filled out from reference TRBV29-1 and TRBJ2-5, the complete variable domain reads SAVISQKPSRDICQRGTSLTIQCQVDSQVTMMFWYRQQPGQSLTLIATANQGSEATYESGFVIDKFPISRPNLTFSTLTVSNMSPEDSSIYLCSASTGFGETQYFGPGTRLLVL.